One sample yielded the 14 T cell receptor beta chains listed below, sequenced in a study of blood T cell repertoires in COVID-19. The method was immunoSEQ multiplex PCR; TCRdb's version includes in-frame clones alone and lacks a portion of them. Of 130,000 to 150,000 clones in the sample, more than 75% were seen once. The sample was peripheral blood. The receptors were sampled from a man aged 55 to 70 with acute or convalescent COVID-19.

The chain joins TRBV4-1 to TRBJ2-2; 14 bases map to TRBD2. The CDR3 has 19 residues. V lost 4 bases to trimming and J lost 0 bases; unmatched junction nucleotides: 7. Looked up from germline, CDR1 is MGHRA and CDR2 is YSYEKL. The CDR3 sequence is CASSLRTSGRPTNTGELFF. The CDR3 region has the DNA TGCGCCAGCAGCCTGAGGACTAGCGGGAGGCCTACGAACACCGGGGAGCTGTTTTTT.

This chain links TRBV30 with TRBJ2-1; D perhaps matches TRBD2 (6 bases). V was pared by 3 bases and J by 9 bases, with 15 bases between. This CDR3 has 13 residues. Germline lookup yields CDR1 GTSNPN and CDR2 SVGIG (reference sequence). The CDR3 reads CAWRSDGGSEQFF. The CDR3 nucleotides are TGTGCCTGGAGAAGTGACGGAGGGAGTGAGCAGTTCTTC.

The sample holds a few counts of this clone. The junction departs from the called germline gene at one end, perhaps through a read error. The chain combines TRBV10-3 with TRBJ2-1; 9 bases agree with TRBD2. The germline CDR1 and CDR2 sequences are ENHRY and SYGVKD. This CDR3 region has 16 residues. The DNA of the CDR3 is TGTGCCATTAGTGCGGCGAATAGCGGGAGTTTGGATGAGCAGTTCTTC. Amino acids: CAISAANSGSLDEQFF.

The rearrangement links TRBV5-5 to TRBJ2-1; 11 nucleotides match TRBD2. CDR3 length: 15 residues. V trimming: 2 bases; J trimming: 7 bases; junction bases outside the gene matches: 5. Germline-derived CDR1 and CDR2 are SGHKS and YYEKEE (reference sequence). The DNA of the CDR3 is TGTGCCAGCAGCTTTGCCGGGACTAGCGGAAATGAGCAGTTCTTC. Protein: CASSFAGTSGNEQFF.

Note on this clone: The sample contains more than one DNA sequence encoding this CDR3. V gene TRBV6-5 combines with J gene TRBJ2-5, with TRBD2 identical over 11 bases. The CDR3 length is 16 residues. V dropped 2 bases and J dropped 4; count of bases not matched to a gene: 6. Per germline, CDR1 MNHEY and CDR2 SVGAGI. In DNA, the CDR3 is TGTGCCAGCAGTTACCTAACTAGCGGGAGCGGAGAGACCCAGTACTTC. It encodes CASSYLTSGSGETQYF.

The V and J genes are TRBV5-1 and TRBJ2-7, with TRBD1 as a possible D gene (5 bases). Trimming removed 0 bases from V and 2 bases from J, with 9 bases in between. Germline CDR1 is SGHRS and CDR2 is YFSETQ. This CDR3 region has 14 residues. The CDR3 loop is CASSLGPGTYEQYF. In nucleotides, the CDR3 is TGCGCCAGCAGCTTGGGCCCAGGGACCTACGAGCAGTACTTC.

This chain uses TRBV14 with TRBJ2-1; 8 bases fit TRBD2. With V trimmed by 3 bases and J by 5 bases, 6 bases remained unmatched. Germline assignment: CDR1 SGHDN and CDR2 FVKESK. The length of the CDR3 is 15 residues. In DNA, the CDR3 is TGTGCCAGCAGCCAGATAGGGACTAGAGACAATGAGCAGTTCTTC. Translation: CASSQIGTRDNEQFF.

This chain connects TRBV3-1 (or the pseudogene TRBV3-2) to TRBJ1-5; 8 bases fit TRBD1. The CDR3 sequence is 13 residues long. V shed 7 bases and J 6 bases; nucleotides not matched to a gene: 5. CDR1 LGHDT and CDR2 YNNKEL come from the germline V gene (reference sequence). CDR3 bases: TGTGCCAGCACCGCAGGGGGCGGTCAGCCCCAGCATTTT. It is translated as CASTAGGGQPQHF.

The V call is TRBV7-2, the J call TRBJ2-3; D is unresolved. The CDR3 is 14 amino acids. Trimming removed 5 bases at V and 0 bases at J, with 9 bases between. Germline V gene lookup returns CDR1 SGHTA and CDR2 FQGNSA. CDR3 nucleotides: TGTGCCAGCAGCCCATTGACTAGCACAGATACGCAGTATTTT. Protein: CASSPLTSTDTQYF.

The J gene is TRBJ1-2, the V gene TRBV7-3, with a weak D call TRBD1 (6 bases). V was clipped by 5 bases and J by 4 bases, with 14 bases between them. The CDR3 spans 14 residues. Germline loops: CDR1 SGHTA, CDR2 FQGTGA. The DNA for the CDR3 is TGTGCCAGCAGCCCCAACAGGGTTGGCTATGGCTACACCTTC. The encoded protein is CASSPNRVGYGYTF.

The CDR3 nucleotides are TGTGCCACCTCACTAGCGGAGGACTACAATGAGCAGTTCTTC. Protein product: CATSLAEDYNEQFF. V and J are TRBV19 and TRBJ2-1; 8 bases align to TRBD2. J was trimmed by 3 bases and V by 10 bases; bases with no gene match: 8. Germline values: CDR1 LNHDA, CDR2 SQIVND (reference sequence). CDR3 length equals 14 residues.

This clone was counted once. V usage is TRBV27 and J usage is TRBJ2-7, with a tentative D call TRBD2 (6 bases). V lost 6 bases and J 0 bases, leaving 9 bases between the germline ends. This CDR3 is 13 amino acids long. CDR1 MNHEY and CDR2 SMNVEV come from the germline V gene (reference sequence). This CDR3 reads CASSRESSYEQYF. The CDR3 bases are TGTGCCAGCAGCCGGGAGAGCTCCTACGAGCAGTACTTC.

J is TRBJ2-7 and V is TRBV10-3; 10 bases fit TRBD1. Germline V gene sequence: CDR1 ENHRY, CDR2 SYGVKD. Germline trimming cut 4 bases from V and 4 bases from J; bases unmatched to any gene: 10. The CDR3 sequence is 16 residues long. CDR3 in amino acids: CAISGGTGDGAYEQYF. CDR3 nucleotides: TGTGCCATCAGTGGTGGGACAGGGGATGGAGCTTACGAGCAGTACTTC.

V usage is TRBV5-1 and J usage is TRBJ2-5; 15 positions agree with TRBD2. Trimming took 0 bases from V and 8 from J; bases not matched to a gene: 11. The CDR3 runs 18 residues. From germline, CDR1 is SGHRS and CDR2 YFSETQ. The CDR3 is CASSLGTSGRASPDTQYF. The DNA for the CDR3 is TGCGCCAGCAGCTTGGGGACTAGCGGGAGGGCCTCTCCGGATACCCAGTACTTC.